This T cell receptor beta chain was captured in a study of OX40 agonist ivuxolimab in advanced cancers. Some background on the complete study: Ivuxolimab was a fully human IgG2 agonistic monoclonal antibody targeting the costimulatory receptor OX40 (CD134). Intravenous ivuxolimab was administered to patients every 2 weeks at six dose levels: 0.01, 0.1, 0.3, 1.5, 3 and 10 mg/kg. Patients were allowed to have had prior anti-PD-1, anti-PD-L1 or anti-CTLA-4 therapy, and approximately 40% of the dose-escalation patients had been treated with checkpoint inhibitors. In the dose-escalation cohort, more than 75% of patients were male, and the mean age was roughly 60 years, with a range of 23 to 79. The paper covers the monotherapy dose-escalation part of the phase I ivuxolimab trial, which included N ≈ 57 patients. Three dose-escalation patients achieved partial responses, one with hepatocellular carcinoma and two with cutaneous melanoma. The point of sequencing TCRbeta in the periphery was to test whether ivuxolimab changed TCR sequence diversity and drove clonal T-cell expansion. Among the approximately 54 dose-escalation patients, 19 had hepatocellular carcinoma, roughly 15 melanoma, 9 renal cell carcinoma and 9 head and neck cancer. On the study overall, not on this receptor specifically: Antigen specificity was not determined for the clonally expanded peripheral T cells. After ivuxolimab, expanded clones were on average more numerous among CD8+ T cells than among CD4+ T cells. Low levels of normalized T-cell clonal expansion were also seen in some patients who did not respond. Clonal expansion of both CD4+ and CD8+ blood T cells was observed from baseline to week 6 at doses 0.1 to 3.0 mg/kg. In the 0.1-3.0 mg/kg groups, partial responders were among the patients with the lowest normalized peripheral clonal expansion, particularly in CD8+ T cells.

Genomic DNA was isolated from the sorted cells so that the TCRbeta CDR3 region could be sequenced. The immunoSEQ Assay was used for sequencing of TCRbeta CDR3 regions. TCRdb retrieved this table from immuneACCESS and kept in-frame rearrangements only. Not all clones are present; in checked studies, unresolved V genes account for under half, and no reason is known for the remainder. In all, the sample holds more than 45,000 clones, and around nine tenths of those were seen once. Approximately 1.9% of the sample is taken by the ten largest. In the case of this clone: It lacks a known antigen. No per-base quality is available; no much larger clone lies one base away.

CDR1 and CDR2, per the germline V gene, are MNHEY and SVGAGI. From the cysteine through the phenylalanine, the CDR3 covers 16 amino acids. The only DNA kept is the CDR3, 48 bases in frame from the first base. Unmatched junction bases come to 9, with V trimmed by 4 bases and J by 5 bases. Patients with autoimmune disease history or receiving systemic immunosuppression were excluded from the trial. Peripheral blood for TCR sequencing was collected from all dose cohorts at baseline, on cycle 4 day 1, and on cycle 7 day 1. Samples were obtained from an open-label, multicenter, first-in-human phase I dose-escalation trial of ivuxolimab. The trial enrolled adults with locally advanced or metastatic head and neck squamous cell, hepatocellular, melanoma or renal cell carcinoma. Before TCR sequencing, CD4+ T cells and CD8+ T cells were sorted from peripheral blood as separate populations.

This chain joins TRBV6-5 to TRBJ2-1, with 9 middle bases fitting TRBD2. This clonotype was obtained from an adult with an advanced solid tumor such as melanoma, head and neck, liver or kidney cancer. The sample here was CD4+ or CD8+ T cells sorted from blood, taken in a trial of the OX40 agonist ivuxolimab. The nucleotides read TGTGCCAGCAGTTTCCAGTTAGCGGGAGCCAACAATGAGCAGTTCTTC. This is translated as CASSFQLAGANNEQFF.